By share, the clone carrying this T cell receptor beta chain counts as medium-sized. Its specificity is unknown. These data belong to a study of vaccination and CD4 T cells after COVID-19. Germline assignment: CDR1 DFQATT and CDR2 SNEGSKA (reference sequence). V lost 6 bases to trimming and J lost 10 bases; unmatched junction nucleotides: 6. This CDR3 region has 11 residues. The Oncomine TCR Beta short-read assay was applied to DNA of cultured CD4+ T cells. TCRdb analysed the PCR reads with MiXCR anew, one entry per CDR3 protein. The sample carries some 5,000 distinct CDR3 sequences, roughly three quarters recorded once. Described treatment: roughly 11-day PBMC culture with coronavirus spike peptide pools or control peptides (ViraFEST assay). Half-medium replacement with fresh IL-2 medium took place on days 3 and 7. Upon completion of 10 days of culture, CD4+ T cells were isolated via negative selection.

Study-wide results and caveats: Convalescent patient numbers were relatively low, with no early post-infection timepoints.

The V call is TRBV20-1, the J call TRBJ2-1; 7 bases agree with TRBD1. Sample: CD4+ T cells from blood, cultured in vitro. This TCR derives from a human donor who had recovered from COVID-19. The CDR3 nucleotides read TGCAGTGCCGCCGGGGACAGAGAGCAGTTCTTC. Its protein is CSAAGDREQFF.